Listed here is a single TCR beta chain. This entry is derived from a study of blood T cell repertoires in COVID-19. Original handling: Estimated nucleated cell counts came from reference gene primer amplification. Sequencing was performed with immunoSEQ multiplex PCR; in TCRdb, only in-frame clones are kept and a portion is missing. That table gives V, J and clone size, and the DNA gave D and trimming. Of just under 300,000 clones in the sample, around 84% were seen once. Sequencing was performed on peripheral blood. The TCR originated in a man in his 70s with acute or convalescent COVID-19.

In DNA, the CDR3 is TGTGCCTGGAGTTGGGGGGGAACTAATGAAAAACTGTTTTTT. As protein: CAWSWGGTNEKLFF. The rearrangement joins TRBV30 to TRBJ1-4; tentative D call: TRBD1 (5 bases). With 2 bases removed from V and 1 base from J, the gap between germline ends came to 8 bases. Per germline, CDR1 GTSNPN and CDR2 SVGIG (reference sequence). The CDR3 is 14 residues long.